A selection of T cell receptor beta chains follows, all from one sample in a study of blood T cells in healthy people across ages. In TCRdb, the 5' RACE reads were re-called with MiXCR into one record per CDR3 protein. The data hold around 850,000 distinct CDR3 sequences, with 30% to 45% observed a single time. Sequencing was carried out using blood. The origin of the receptors is a man aged 18 to 30 in good health. Both conserved end residues are part of each CDR3. The D gene is left open where the match is weak. Clone size appears in some rows only: once, few, many, or a class for an expanded clone.

v_call	d_call	j_call	clone_size	cdr3_length	cdr3_aa	cdr3_nt
TRBV20-1	TRBD2	TRBJ2-7	NA	17	CSALVGGGDVFYNEQYF	TGCAGTGCGCTAGTAGGCGGGGGGGATGTCTTCTACAATGAGCAGTACTTC
TRBV5-6	TRBD1	TRBJ1-2	NA	16	CASSLVGGGTIRGYTF	TGTGCCAGCAGCTTGGTTGGAGGGGGCACGATCAGGGGCTACACCTTC
TRBV4-1	NA	TRBJ2-1	many	13	CASSQGDYNEQFF	TGCGCCAGCAGCCAAGGAGACTACAATGAGCAGTTCTTC
TRBV11-2	TRBD2	TRBJ2-1	NA	12	CASSLAGGEQFF	TGTGCCAGCAGCTTGGCGGGGGGTGAGCAGTTCTTC
TRBV27	TRBD2	TRBJ2-1	many	14	CASNSGGSYNEQFF	TGTGCCAGCAACAGCGGGGGTTCCTACAATGAGCAGTTCTTC
TRBV28	NA	TRBJ2-7	once	16	CASSYGAKDSSYEQYF	TGTGCCAGCAGTTACGGGGCAAAGGACAGCTCCTACGAGCAGTACTTC
TRBV4-3	TRBD1	TRBJ1-2	NA	15	CASSQEQGSLYGYTF	TGCGCCAGCAGCCAAGAACAGGGGTCCCTGTATGGCTACACCTTC
TRBV10-3	TRBD2	TRBJ2-3	few	14	CAISGTSGTDTQYF	TGTGCCATCAGCGGGACTAGCGGGACAGATACGCAGTATTTT
TRBV4-2	TRBD2	TRBJ2-1	NA	16	CASSQSTSGEGNEQFF	TGTGCCAGCAGCCAATCGACTAGCGGGGAAGGGAATGAGCAGTTCTTC
TRBV7-6	NA	TRBJ2-3	NA	17	CASSPPGWLGTADTQYF	TGTGCCAGCAGCCCCCCTGGTTGGCTAGGGACCGCAGATACGCAGTATTTT
TRBV20-1	TRBD1	TRBJ2-1	NA	15	CSAGNTGTAYNEQFF	TGCAGTGCTGGGAATACCGGGACAGCGTACAATGAGCAGTTCTTC
TRBV5-1	NA	TRBJ2-4	few	12	CASSLLGDIQYF	TGCGCCAGCAGCTTACTAGGGGACATTCAGTACTTC
TRBV4-1	NA	TRBJ1-2	few	15	CASSQAPRELYGYTF	TGCGCCAGCAGCCAAGCCCCCCGGGAACTCTATGGCTACACCTTC
TRBV5-1	NA	TRBJ2-1	NA	15	CASSLEDFRYNEQFF	TGCGCCAGCAGCCTTGAGGACTTCCGCTACAATGAGCAGTTCTTC
TRBV5-1	TRBD1	TRBJ1-2	many	16	CASRTGVGRANYGYTF	TGCGCCAGCCGGACAGGGGTCGGACGGGCTAACTATGGCTACACCTTC
TRBV7-3	NA	TRBJ2-3	NA	15	CVSSPPVGGTDTQYF	TGTGTCAGCAGCCCCCCGGTAGGTGGCACAGATACGCAGTATTTT
TRBV12-3/TRBV12-4	TRBD1	TRBJ1-2	NA	14	CASSSWTGGYGYTF	TGTGCCAGCAGTTCCTGGACAGGGGGCTATGGCTACACCTTC
TRBV7-4	TRBD1	TRBJ1-1	NA	16	CASSKGQGKLNTEAFF	TGTGCCAGCAGTAAAGGACAGGGGAAATTGAACACTGAAGCTTTCTTT
TRBV24-1	NA	TRBJ2-3	NA	13	CATSDSGRDTQYF	TGTGCCACCAGTGATTCGGGCAGAGATACGCAGTATTTT
TRBV7-2	NA	TRBJ1-1	few	15	CASSSHHRAASEAFF	TGTGCCAGCAGCTCCCACCACCGGGCAGCTTCTGAAGCTTTCTTT
TRBV29-1	TRBD1	TRBJ2-7	NA	12	CSIVTGSYEQYF	TGCAGCATCGTGACAGGGAGCTACGAGCAGTACTTC
TRBV11-2	NA	TRBJ2-4	few	16	CASSLSQTLAKNIQYF	TGTGCCAGCAGCTTAAGTCAGACCCTAGCCAAAAACATTCAGTACTTC
TRBV5-5	TRBD1	TRBJ1-2	NA	19	CAGSLLKDGSQGEDYGYTF	TGTGCCGGCAGCCTCTTGAAGGACGGAAGCCAGGGGGAGGACTATGGCTACACCTTC
TRBV28	TRBD2	TRBJ2-3	NA	14	CASSGGPGTDTQYF	TGTGCCAGTTCGGGGGGGCCAGGTACAGATACGCAGTATTTT
TRBV20-1	NA	TRBJ2-1	few	15	CSASERSVEQETQFF	TGCAGTGCTAGCGAGCGAAGCGTAGAACAAGAGACCCAGTTCTTC
TRBV21-1	NA	TRBJ2-3	many	20	CASSKEVPPGQSISTDTQYF	TGTGCCAGCAGCAAAGAGGTCCCCCCGGGACAGTCGATTAGCACAGATACGCAGTATTTT
TRBV4-3	NA	TRBJ2-2	NA	14	CASSQDADPGELFF	TGCGCCAGCAGCCAAGACGCAGACCCCGGGGAGCTGTTTTTT
TRBV29-1	TRBD1	TRBJ1-2	few	12	CSVTDREYGYTF	TGCAGCGTTACCGACAGGGAGTATGGCTACACCTTC
TRBV4-3	TRBD1	TRBJ1-2	NA	16	CASSQESQGAWYGYTF	TGCGCCAGCAGCCAAGAGTCGCAGGGGGCTTGGTATGGCTACACCTTC
TRBV9	NA	TRBJ2-3	few	15	CASSVDRLGGDTQYF	TGTGCCAGCAGCGTAGATCGACTGGGGGGAGATACGCAGTATTTT
TRBV7-2	NA	TRBJ1-1	NA	17	CASSLELSGADVYEAFF	TGTGCCAGCAGCTTAGAACTATCGGGGGCGGACGTATATGAAGCTTTCTTT
TRBV20-1	TRBD1	TRBJ1-1	NA	15	CSARARGRQDTEAFF	TGCAGTGCTAGAGCCAGGGGGCGACAGGATACTGAAGCTTTCTTT
TRBV20-1	NA	TRBJ2-1	few	14	CSARDVGNYNEQFF	TGCAGTGCTAGAGATGTGGGTAACTACAATGAGCAGTTCTTC
TRBV20-1	TRBD1	TRBJ2-7	NA	15	CSARDSGQGIDEQYF	TGCAGTGCTAGAGATAGTGGACAGGGAATCGATGAGCAGTACTTC
TRBV5-4	NA	TRBJ2-1	NA	13	CASSSPAYNEQFF	TGTGCCAGCAGCTCGCCGGCCTACAATGAGCAGTTCTTC
TRBV20-1	NA	TRBJ1-2	few	12	CSVPPAGEGYTF	TGCAGTGTCCCGCCGGCAGGGGAGGGCTACACCTTC
TRBV6-5	NA	TRBJ2-3	NA	13	CASRSGPGDTQYF	TGTGCCAGCCGGTCGGGGCCCGGGGATACGCAGTATTTT
TRBV7-2	TRBD2	TRBJ2-3	NA	17	CASSTGLAGTSTDTQYF	TGTGCCAGCAGCACCGGACTAGCGGGAACTAGCACAGATACGCAGTATTTT
TRBV9	NA	TRBJ2-3	few	16	CASSVGWRGGTDTQYF	TGTGCCAGCAGCGTAGGCTGGCGGGGAGGCACAGATACGCAGTATTTT
TRBV7-9	TRBD1	TRBJ1-3	few	15	CASSRPGGSGNTIYF	TGTGCCAGCAGCCGCCCAGGGGGATCTGGAAACACCATATATTTT
TRBV20-1	TRBD1	TRBJ2-7	NA	14	CSARVLRGTYEQYF	TGCAGTGCTAGAGTCCTCAGGGGGACCTACGAGCAGTACTTC
TRBV12-3/TRBV12-4	NA	TRBJ1-1	NA	11	CASSFDSEAFF	TGCGCCAGCAGCTTCGACTCTGAAGCTTTCTTT
TRBV6-1	NA	TRBJ2-2	few	14	CASSETANTGELFF	TGTGCCAGCAGTGAGACGGCGAACACCGGGGAGCTGTTTTTT
TRBV4-2	NA	TRBJ2-7	few	14	CASSQFRDSYEQYF	TGTGCCAGCAGCCAATTCCGGGACTCCTACGAGCAGTACTTC
TRBV5-6	NA	TRBJ2-1	few	15	CASSLGGGRENEQFF	TGTGCCAGCAGCTTGGGGGGGGGCCGGGAAAATGAGCAGTTCTTC
TRBV4-3	NA	TRBJ1-4	NA	16	CASSQGHGDANEKLFF	TGCGCCAGCAGCCAAGGTCATGGAGATGCTAATGAAAAACTGTTTTTT
TRBV4-3	NA	TRBJ2-1	NA	15	CASSQGHGNLDEQFF	TGCGCCAGCAGCCAGGGACATGGGAATCTGGATGAGCAGTTCTTC
TRBV4-2	NA	TRBJ2-5	few	15	CASSPSPGTWETQYF	TGTGCCAGCAGCCCCAGTCCCGGGACGTGGGAGACCCAGTACTTC
TRBV5-1	NA	TRBJ2-5	few	13	CASSLAPLETQYF	TGCGCCAGCAGCTTGGCGCCTTTAGAGACCCAGTACTTC
TRBV5-1	NA	TRBJ1-1	few	16	CASSLAGEEGNTEAFF	TGCGCCAGCAGCTTGGCCGGGGAGGAGGGTAACACTGAAGCTTTCTTT
TRBV20-1	NA	TRBJ2-3	once	12	CSASWGAHTQYF	TGCAGTGCTAGTTGGGGAGCACATACGCAGTATTTT
TRBV7-2	TRBD1	TRBJ2-3	NA	16	CASSSQQGAEKVTQYF	TGTGCCAGCAGCTCACAACAGGGGGCCGAAAAGGTTACGCAGTATTTT
TRBV12-3/TRBV12-4	TRBD2	TRBJ2-7	NA	17	CASSYFVGGGNSYEQYF	TGTGCCAGCAGTTACTTCGTGGGCGGGGGGAACTCCTACGAGCAGTACTTC
TRBV10-3	NA	TRBJ1-1	few	13	CATTVETDGEAFF	TGTGCCACCACAGTGGAGACGGACGGTGAAGCTTTCTTT
TRBV19	NA	TRBJ1-2	NA	15	CASSMDPSRGYGYTF	TGTGCCAGTAGTATGGACCCTTCTAGGGGCTATGGCTACACCTTC
TRBV2	NA	TRBJ2-1	few	13	CASDRGSYNEQFF	TGTGCCAGCGACCGGGGATCCTACAATGAGCAGTTCTTC
TRBV2	TRBD1	TRBJ1-1	NA	16	CASTKDSGGDGTEAFF	TGTGCCAGCACCAAAGATTCAGGGGGCGATGGCACTGAAGCTTTCTTT
TRBV5-4	TRBD2	TRBJ2-3	NA	15	CASSPGGVSTDTQYF	TGTGCCAGCAGCCCCGGGGGGGTGAGCACAGATACGCAGTATTTT
TRBV4-3	TRBD1	TRBJ1-5	NA	15	CASSQEGTGNQPQHF	TGCGCCAGCAGCCAAGAGGGGACAGGGAATCAGCCCCAGCATTTT